Presented here are 31 T cell receptor beta chains from one specimen sequenced in a study of T cell changes during pregnancy in multiple sclerosis (dated by TCRdb to about 2019). The library was prepared using the immunoSEQ multiplex PCR assay. TCRdb obtained this table from immuneACCESS and retained in-frame rearrangements with V and J assigned. These tables miss some clones; where compared with another copy, unresolved V genes account for less than half of the shortfall, and the remainder is unexplained. This sample is represented by about 100,000 clones; about 90% of them were singletons. The top ten clonotypes cover 1.9% of the sample. The sequencing here drew on peripheral blood, taken after pregnancy. Receptors originate from a female donor with multiple sclerosis, enrolled in a pregnancy study.

This sequence joins TRBV7-2 and TRBJ1-4, with a possible D match to TRBD1 (5 bases). The CDR3 is made up of 16 amino acids. Germline V gene data show CDR1 as SGHTA and CDR2 as FQGNSA. Deletions cut 8 bases from V and 0 bases from J, with 16 bases between. The CDR3 DNA reads as TGTGCCAGCTCCCAAGGGTGGGGCTCAACTAATGAAAAACTGTTTTTT. Translation: CASSQGWGSTNEKLFF.

This clone was detected a few times. This chain links TRBV7-2 with TRBJ2-7, with D possibly matching TRBD1 (5 bases). Germline CDR1 SGHTA, CDR2 FQGNSA. Deletions cut 1 base from V and 0 bases from J, with 10 bases between. The CDR3 covers 15 residues. For the CDR3, the DNA is TGTGCCAGCAGCTTAGTGACAGCCCTCTCCTACGAGCAGTACTTC. Residues: CASSLVTALSYEQYF.

The chain carries TRBV19 and TRBJ2-3, with 10 bases that match TRBD2. Germline trimming cut 5 bases from V and 1 base from J; bases unmatched to any gene: 0. Germline V gives CDR1 LNHDA, CDR2 SQIVND (reference sequence). The CDR3 contains 14 residues. The DNA for the CDR3 is TGTGCCAGTAGTCTAGCGGGGGGCACAGATACGCAGTATTTT. Translated, it gives CASSLAGGTDTQYF.

The chain couples TRBV10-3 to TRBJ1-1, with TRBD1 matching 8 bases. This CDR3 has 11 residues. J was trimmed by 10 bases and V by 9 bases; bases with no gene match: 7. The germline gives CDR1 ENHRY, CDR2 SYGVKD. The CDR3 loop reads CAIQTGAGAFF. The CDR3 DNA reads TGTGCCATACAGACAGGGGCGGGAGCTTTCTTT.

The chain recombines TRBV9 with TRBJ1-2; the D gene is possibly TRBD1 (6 bases). CDR3 length equals 15 residues. The germline V gene encodes CDR1 SGDLS and CDR2 YYNGEE. Trimming removed 4 bases from V and 5 bases from J, with 18 bases in between. CDR3 DNA: TGTGCCAGCAGCCCCAAACCGGGACACCCTTATGGCTACACCTTC. Its translation is CASSPKPGHPYGYTF.

The gene calls are TRBV7-9 and TRBJ1-1; a possible D gene is TRBD1 (5 bases). Per germline, CDR1 SEHNR and CDR2 FQNEAQ (reference sequence). This CDR3 spans 14 amino acids. The V gene lost 6 bases and the J gene lost 1 base, with 12 bases spanning the gap. The CDR3 loop is CASRENRGNTEAFF. The DNA of the CDR3 is TGTGCCAGCAGGGAAAATAGGGGGAACACTGAAGCTTTCTTT.

The V gene is TRBV13, the J gene TRBJ2-7; tentative D call: TRBD2 (7 bases). The germline V and J ends were trimmed by 0 bases and 3 bases, with 12 bases remaining between them. The germline V gene encodes CDR1 PRHDT and CDR2 FYEKMQ (reference sequence). The CDR3 totals 15 residues. The DNA of the CDR3 is TGTGCCAGCAGCTTAGGTGCGGGGGCGTACTACGAGCAGTACTTC. Translation: CASSLGAGAYYEQYF.

The V gene is TRBV12-5, the J gene TRBJ2-3; D is ambiguous. Deletions cut 2 bases from V and 1 base from J, with 16 bases between. CDR1 and CDR2 from the germline V gene are LGHNT and FRNRAP. This CDR3 region has 17 residues. CDR3: CASGLPFNGWRTDTQYF. CDR3 DNA sequence: TGTGCTAGTGGTTTGCCCTTTAACGGGTGGCGCACAGATACGCAGTATTTT.

The chain uses TRBV5-6 and TRBJ2-1, with TRBD1 as a possible D gene (5 bases). This CDR3 region has 15 residues. V was trimmed by 4 bases and J by 8 bases, leaving 19 bases between them. Germline V gene sequence: CDR1 SGHDT, CDR2 YYEEEE. The DNA of the CDR3 is TGTGCCAGCAGCGCAAGACAGTTCTTAATCCATGAGCAGTTCTTC. Protein product: CASSARQFLIHEQFF.

The V gene is TRBV5-6, the J gene TRBJ1-1; no clear D. Germline CDR1 reads SGHDT; CDR2 reads YYEEEE. The CDR3 is made up of 13 amino acids. V was clipped by 1 base and J by 0 bases, with 4 bases between them. CDR3 DNA sequence: TGTGCCAGCAGCTTGATAATGAACACTGAAGCTTTCTTT. Its translation: CASSLIMNTEAFF.

J is TRBJ1-5 and V is TRBV15; 9 bases agree with TRBD1. V lost 3 bases and J lost 4; bases outside the gene matches: 4. This CDR3 is built from 15 residues. CDR1 and CDR2 from the germline V gene are LNHNV and YYDKDF (reference sequence). CDR3 sequence: CATSSEQGANQPQHF. The CDR3 DNA sequence: TGTGCCACCAGCAGTGAACAGGGGGCGAATCAGCCCCAGCATTTT. Together with reference TRBV15 and TRBJ1-5, the CDR3 gives the full variable domain: DAMVIQNPRYQVTQFGKPVTLSCSQTLNHNVMYWYQQKSSQAPKLLFHYYDKDFNNEADTPDNFQSRRPNTSFCFLDIRSPGLGDTAMYLCATSSEQGANQPQHFGDGTRLSIL.

The chain has TRBV7-2 and TRBJ2-5; a possible D gene is TRBD1 (5 bases). Germline CDR1 and CDR2: SGHTA and FQGNSA. V gave up 5 bases and J gave up 5 bases, with 15 bases separating them. CDR3 length: 14 amino acids. The chain's CDR3 is CASSRILGAETQYF. The CDR3 DNA reads as TGTGCCAGCAGCAGGATCCTAGGGGCGGAGACCCAGTACTTC.

The chain has TRBV7-9 and TRBJ2-7, with a tentative D call TRBD1 (5 bases). V was shortened by 2 bases and J by 3 bases, with 5 bases between the two germline ends. The CDR3 covers 12 residues. From germline, CDR1 is SEHNR and CDR2 FQNEAQ (reference sequence). The CDR3 protein is CASSLRGYEQYF. CDR3 sequence (DNA): TGTGCCAGCAGCTTAAGGGGCTACGAGCAGTACTTC.

The rearrangement links TRBV6-5 to TRBJ2-2, with 9 bases aligning to TRBD1. The CDR3 length is 16 residues. V gave up 4 bases and J gave up 2 bases; unmatched junction bases: 5. Per the germline V gene, CDR1 is MNHEY and CDR2 is SVGAGI. CDR3 in DNA: TGTGCCAGCAGTTCGGGACAGGGTTTCAACACCGGGGAGCTGTTTTTT. This codes for CASSSGQGFNTGELFF.

This chain links TRBV13 with TRBJ2-7; TRBD2 matches 10 bases. CDR3 size: 15 residues. Germline assignment: CDR1 PRHDT and CDR2 FYEKMQ (reference sequence). The ends lost 4 bases at V and 3 bases at J; junction bases unmatched: 6. Written as DNA, the CDR3 is TGTGCCAGCAGCTGGGGACTAGCGAAAAACTACGAGCAGTACTTC. This encodes CASSWGLAKNYEQYF.

The gene calls are TRBV30 and TRBJ2-7, with 9 bases fitting TRBD2. Germline lookup yields CDR1 GTSNPN and CDR2 SVGIG (reference sequence). The junction had 4 bases not matched to a gene; V was cut back by 5 bases and J by 2 bases. This CDR3 contains 13 residues. CDR3 in DNA: TGTGCCTGGGCAATAGCGGGGGCCTACGAGCAGTACTTC. Protein sequence: CAWAIAGAYEQYF.

The rearrangement links TRBV29-1 to TRBJ1-1; 11 bases map to TRBD1. The V and J ends lost 7 bases and 4 bases, in that order; junction bases with no gene match: 2. The V gene's germline CDR1 is SQVTM and CDR2 ANQGSEA. This CDR3 has 12 amino acids. The CDR3: CSAGTGGTEAFF. As DNA, the CDR3 is TGCAGCGCCGGGACAGGGGGCACTGAAGCTTTCTTT.

V and J are TRBV5-1 and TRBJ2-3, with TRBD2 matching 7 bases. The CDR3 loop spans 16 amino acids. The germline CDR1 and CDR2 sequences are SGHRS and YFSETQ. The trim removed 2 bases at V and 0 bases at J, leaving 6 bases unmatched. The CDR3 sequence: CASSFPSGASTDTQYF. The CDR3 DNA is TGCGCCAGCAGCTTTCCAAGCGGGGCTAGCACAGATACGCAGTATTTT.

The chain joins TRBV11-2 to TRBJ2-5; D is possibly TRBD1 (6 bases). The CDR3 has 13 residues. Germline values: CDR1 SGHAT, CDR2 FQNNGV. V was trimmed by 2 bases and J by 4 bases, leaving 8 bases between them. The CDR3 coding sequence is TGTGCCAGCAGCTTAACAGGGCGAGAGACCCAGTACTTC. Protein product: CASSLTGRETQYF. The full variable domain, its missing parts supplied by reference TRBV11-2 and TRBJ2-5, is EAGVAQSPRYKIIEKRQSVAFWCNPISGHATLYWYQQILGQGPKLLIQFQNNGVVDDSQLPKDRFSAERLKGVDSTLKIQPAKLEDSAVYLCASSLTGRETQYFGPGTRLLVL.

V is TRBV6-1 and J is TRBJ2-7; 8 bases map to TRBD2. Germline CDR1 and CDR2: MNHNS and SASEGT. The CDR3 covers 13 residues. J lost 11 bases, V lost 0 bases, and 6 bases had no gene match. The CDR3 DNA follows: TGTGCCAGCAGTGAAGCGGGACTAGGGTCCAAGTACTTC. It is translated as CASSEAGLGSKYF.

The chain couples TRBV7-2 to TRBJ1-1, with 7 bases identical to TRBD1. Germline-derived CDR1 and CDR2 are SGHTA and FQGNSA. The CDR3 runs 17 residues. Germline trimming cut 3 bases from V and 3 bases from J; bases unmatched to any gene: 13. CDR3 protein: CASSFHRGLTGDTEAFF. In DNA form, the CDR3 reads TGTGCCAGCAGCTTCCACAGGGGTCTTACAGGTGACACTGAAGCTTTCTTT.

CDR3 sequence: CASSEAARDYLIDEQFF. DNA of the CDR3: TGTGCCAGCAGTGAGGCTGCGAGGGACTACCTAATAGATGAGCAGTTCTTC. The rearrangement joins TRBV2 to TRBJ2-1, with 7 bases lining up with TRBD2. Germline CDR1 reads SNHLY; CDR2 reads FYNNEI. J gave up 8 bases and V 3 bases, and 16 bases lay outside the gene matches. The CDR3 runs 17 residues.

This clone has a single count. The chain combines TRBV5-1 with TRBJ1-2; D uncertain. The CDR3 sequence is 13 residues long. CDR1 is SGHRS and CDR2 is YFSETQ in the germline V gene. V gave up 2 bases and J gave up 4 bases, with 9 bases separating them. CDR3 protein: CASSFDGVYGYTF. CDR3 DNA sequence: TGCGCCAGCAGCTTCGACGGAGTCTATGGCTACACCTTC.

The CDR3 is CASSQGYEQYF. The DNA of the CDR3 is TGTGCCAGCAGTCAGGGATACGAGCAGTACTTC. V and J are TRBV27 and TRBJ2-7; possibly TRBD1 for D (5 bases). Germline loops: CDR1 MNHEY, CDR2 SMNVEV (reference sequence). The V and J ends lost 5 bases and 4 bases respectively, with 6 bases between them. The CDR3 extends over 11 amino acids.

The V and J genes are TRBV2 and TRBJ2-7, with D possibly matching TRBD2 (6 bases). The CDR3 is 14 amino acids. From germline, CDR1 is SNHLY and CDR2 FYNNEI. V lost 6 bases and J 2 bases, leaving 14 bases between the germline ends. The CDR3 is CASSNPGLAYEQYF. CDR3 DNA sequence: TGTGCCAGCAGCAATCCGGGACTCGCCTACGAGCAGTACTTC. The variable domain in full, completed from reference TRBV2 and TRBJ2-7, reads EPEVTQTPSHQVTQMGQEVILRCVPISNHLYFYWYRQILGQKVEFLVSFYNNEISEKSEIFDDQFSVERPDGSNFTLKIRSTKLEDSAMYFCASSNPGLAYEQYFGPGTRLTVT.

The chain couples TRBV18 to TRBJ2-5; tentatively, D is TRBD2 (5 bases). This CDR3 comprises 12 residues. Trimming removed 9 bases at V and 4 bases at J, with 12 bases between. Germline CDR1 KGHSH, CDR2 LQKENI. The CDR3, as DNA: TGTGCCAGTCACCCCGGAGGAGAGACCCAGTACTTC. Translated: CASHPGGETQYF.

The chain carries TRBV29-1 and TRBJ1-1, with 10 positions matching TRBD1. Germline-derived CDR1 and CDR2 are SQVTM and ANQGSEA. The length of the CDR3 is 13 residues. V was clipped by 7 bases and J by 3 bases; unmatched bases: 5. The CDR3 sequence is CSAGQGEDTEAFF. The CDR3 DNA sequence: TGCAGCGCAGGACAGGGGGAGGACACTGAAGCTTTCTTT.

The chain couples TRBV9 to TRBJ1-5; 8 bases fit TRBD1. With 4 bases clipped from V and 2 bases from J, the junction kept 2 bases outside the gene matches. The CDR3 consists of 14 residues. The germline CDR1 and CDR2 sequences are SGDLS and YYNGEE. CDR3: CASSLTGGNQPQHF. Here the CDR3 DNA reads TGTGCCAGCAGCCTGACAGGGGGCAATCAGCCCCAGCATTTT.

Worth noting for this clone: The junction departs from the called germline gene at one end, perhaps through a read error. The chain uses TRBV6-1 and TRBJ2-7; the match to TRBD2 covers 8 bases. CDR3 length: 14 residues. CDR1 MNHNS and CDR2 SASEGT come from the germline V gene. The DNA of the CDR3 is TGTGCGAGCATCGAGCGGGGGCTCTCCTACGAGCAGTACTTC. Amino acids: CASIERGLSYEQYF.

V usage is TRBV28 and J usage is TRBJ2-1; a weak D match, TRBD1 (6 bases). There are 15 residues in the CDR3. Trimming removed 7 bases at V and 12 bases at J, with 25 bases between. Germline-derived CDR1 and CDR2 are MDHEN and SYDVKM. The CDR3 is CASTRGGHFRTGQFF. CDR3 in DNA: TGTGCCAGCACCAGAGGGGGTCATTTTCGGACTGGGCAGTTCTTC.

This clone was seen a handful of times. V is TRBV7-9 and J is TRBJ1-3; 7 bases agree with TRBD1. The CDR3 runs to 14 residues. Germline-derived CDR1 and CDR2 are SEHNR and FQNEAQ (reference sequence). The V segment lost 5 bases and the J segment 2 bases; nucleotides outside the gene matches: 3. CDR3: CASSPGTAGNTIYF. The CDR3 region has the DNA TGTGCCAGCAGCCCCGGGACAGCTGGAAACACCATATATTTT. The complete variable domain, with remaining parts taken from reference TRBV7-9 and TRBJ1-3, reads DTGVSQNPRHKITKRGQNVTFRCDPISEHNRLYWYRQTLGQGPEFLTYFQNEAQLEKSRLLSDRFSAERPKGSFSTLEIQRTEQGDSAMYLCASSPGTAGNTIYFGEGSWLTVV.